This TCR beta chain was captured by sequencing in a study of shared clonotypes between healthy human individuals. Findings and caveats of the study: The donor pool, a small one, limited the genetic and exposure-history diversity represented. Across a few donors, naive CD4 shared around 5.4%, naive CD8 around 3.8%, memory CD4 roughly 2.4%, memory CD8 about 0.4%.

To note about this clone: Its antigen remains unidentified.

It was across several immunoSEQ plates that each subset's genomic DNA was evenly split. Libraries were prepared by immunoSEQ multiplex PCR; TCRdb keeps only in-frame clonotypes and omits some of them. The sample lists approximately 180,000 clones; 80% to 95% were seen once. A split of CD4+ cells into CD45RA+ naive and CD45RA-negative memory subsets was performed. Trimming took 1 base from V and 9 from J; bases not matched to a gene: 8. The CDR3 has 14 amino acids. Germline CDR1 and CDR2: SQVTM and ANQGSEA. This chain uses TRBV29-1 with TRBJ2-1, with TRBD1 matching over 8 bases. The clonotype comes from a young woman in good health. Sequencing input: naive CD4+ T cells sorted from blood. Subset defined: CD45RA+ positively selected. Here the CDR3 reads CSVEGPGQEREQFF. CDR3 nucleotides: TGCAGCGTTGAAGGGCCGGGACAGGAGCGTGAGCAGTTCTTC.